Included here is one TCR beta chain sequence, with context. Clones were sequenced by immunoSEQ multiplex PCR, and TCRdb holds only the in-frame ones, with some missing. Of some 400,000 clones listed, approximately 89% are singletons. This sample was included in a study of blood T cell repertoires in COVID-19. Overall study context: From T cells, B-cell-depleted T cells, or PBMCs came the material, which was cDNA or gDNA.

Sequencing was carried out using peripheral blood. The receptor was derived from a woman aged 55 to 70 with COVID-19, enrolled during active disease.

The CDR3, as DNA: TGTGCCAGCAGTTTGGGGGGGGGCGTTTTCTATAATTCACCCCTCCACTTT. Translated, it gives CASSLGGGVFYNSPLHF. This chain connects TRBV27 to TRBJ1-6, with D perhaps matching TRBD1 (6 bases). V was shortened by 3 bases and J by 3 bases, with 15 bases between the two germline ends. CDR3 length: 17 amino acids. Germline values: CDR1 MNHEY, CDR2 SMNVEV (reference sequence).